This T cell receptor beta chain originates from a study of blood T cell repertoires in COVID-19. Background on the study: The analysed material was cDNA or gDNA that came from T cells, B-cell-depleted T cells, or PBMCs.

In germline, CDR1 is SGHRS, CDR2 YFSETQ. V lost 2 bases to trimming and J lost 5 bases, with 16 bases between them. This CDR3 contains 15 residues. Cohorts were based on clinical histories the participants reported. Recovered Cohort 3 donors showed two negative PCRs, clearance, or symptom resolution. Authors' data handling: Reference gene primers were amplified, and this amplification served to estimate nucleated cell counts. Sequencing was performed with immunoSEQ multiplex PCR; in TCRdb, only in-frame clones are kept and a portion is missing. The DNA gave D and trimming, while V, J and clone size come from that table. This table has roughly 380,000 clones, 87% appearing once. This clone has just a few counts.

The sequence derives from a young woman who had recovered from COVID-19. Material for sequencing was PBMCs or T cells enriched from blood (not recorded which). The chain carries TRBV5-1 and TRBJ1-2, with D possibly TRBD1 on 5 matching bases. CDR3 amino acids: CASSFGTASDYGYTF. The CDR3 DNA reads TGCGCCAGCAGCTTCGGGACTGCTAGTGATTATGGCTACACCTTC.